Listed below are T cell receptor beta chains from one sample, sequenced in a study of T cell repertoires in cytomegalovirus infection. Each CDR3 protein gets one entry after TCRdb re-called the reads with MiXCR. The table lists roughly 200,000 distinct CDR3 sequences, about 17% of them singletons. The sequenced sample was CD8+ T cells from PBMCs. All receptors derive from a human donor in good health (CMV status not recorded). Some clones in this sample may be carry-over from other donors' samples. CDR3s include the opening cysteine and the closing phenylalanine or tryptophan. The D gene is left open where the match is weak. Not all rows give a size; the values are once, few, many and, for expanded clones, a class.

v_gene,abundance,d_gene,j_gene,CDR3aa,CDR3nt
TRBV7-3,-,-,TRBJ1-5,CASSPGDNQPQHF,TGTGCCAGCAGCCCAGGGGACAATCAGCCCCAGCATTTT
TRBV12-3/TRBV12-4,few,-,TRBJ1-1,CASSTSGRGGTEAFF,TGTGCCAGCAGTACCTCTGGGAGGGGAGGCACTGAAGCTTTCTTT
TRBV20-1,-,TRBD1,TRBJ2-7,CSAGGRDRAYEQYF,TGCAGTGCTGGCGGTAGGGACAGGGCCTACGAGCAGTACTTC
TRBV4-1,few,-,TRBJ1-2,CASSLRSNRHLEGYTF,TGCGCCAGCAGCCTGCGGTCGAACAGACATCTCGAAGGCTACACCTTC
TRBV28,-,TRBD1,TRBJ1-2,CASNHRGPGGYTF,TGTGCCAGCAACCACAGGGGGCCGGGGGGCTACACCTTC
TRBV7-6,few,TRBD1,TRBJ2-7,CASSPRIDRGLHEQYF,TGTGCCAGCAGCCCACGTATAGACAGGGGGCTACACGAGCAGTACTTC
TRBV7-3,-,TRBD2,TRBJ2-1,CASSSTSGGPYNEQFF,TGTGCCAGCAGCTCGACTAGCGGGGGACCATACAATGAGCAGTTCTTC
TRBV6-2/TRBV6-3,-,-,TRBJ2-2,CACRERAYTGELFF,TGTGCCTGCAGGGAAAGGGCCTACACCGGGGAGCTGTTTTTT
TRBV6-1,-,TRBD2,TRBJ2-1,CASSELGGGTYNEQFF,TGTGCCAGCAGTGAATTAGGCGGGGGGACCTACAATGAGCAGTTCTTC
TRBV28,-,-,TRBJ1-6,CASSLKAYNSPLHF,TGTGCCAGCAGTTTAAAAGCCTATAATTCACCCCTCCACTTT
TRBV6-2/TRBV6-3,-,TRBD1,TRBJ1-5,CASSYSQTGVGSNQPQHF,TGTGCCAGCAGTTATTCCCAAACAGGGGTCGGGAGCAATCAGCCCCAGCATTTT
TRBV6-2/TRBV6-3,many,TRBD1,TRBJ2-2,CASNTGGTGELFF,TGTGCCAGCAACACAGGGGGGACCGGGGAGCTGTTTTTT
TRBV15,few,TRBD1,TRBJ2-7,CATSRETGIREQYF,TGTGCCACCAGCAGGGAGACAGGGATACGCGAGCAGTACTTC
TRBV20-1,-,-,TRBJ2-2,CSARAGNTGELFF,TGCAGTGCTAGAGCGGGAAACACCGGGGAGCTGTTTTTT
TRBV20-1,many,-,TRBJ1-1,CSARVLETNTEAFF,TGCAGTGCTAGAGTGTTGGAGACGAACACTGAAGCTTTCTTT
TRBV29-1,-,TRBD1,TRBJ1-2,CSVEDREYGYTF,TGCAGCGTTGAGGACAGGGAGTATGGCTACACCTTC
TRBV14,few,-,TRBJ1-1,CASSQGRVGISNTEAFF,TGTGCCAGCAGCCAAGGCAGGGTCGGTATCTCGAACACTGAAGCTTTCTTT
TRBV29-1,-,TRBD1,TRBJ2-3,CSVADRARDTQYF,TGCAGCGTGGCGGACAGGGCAAGAGATACGCAGTATTTT
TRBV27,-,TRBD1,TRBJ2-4,CASSLTGGGRNIQYF,TGTGCCAGCAGTTTGACAGGGGGCGGCAGAAACATTCAGTACTTC
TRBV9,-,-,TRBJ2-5,CASSFGTLETQYF,TGTGCCAGCAGCTTCGGGACGTTAGAGACCCAGTACTTC
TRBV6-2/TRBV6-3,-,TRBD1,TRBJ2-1,CASSSFPDRANNEQFF,TGTGCCAGCAGTTCCTTCCCGGACAGGGCTAACAATGAGCAGTTCTTC
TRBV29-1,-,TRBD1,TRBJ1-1,CSVGTGTEAFF,TGCAGCGTTGGGACAGGGACCGAAGCTTTCTTT
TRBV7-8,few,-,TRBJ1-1,CASSFDRQAHTEAFF,TGTGCCAGCAGCTTTGATAGACAGGCTCACACTGAAGCTTTCTTT
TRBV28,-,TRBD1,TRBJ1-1,CASSFETGGLNTEAFF,TGTGCCAGCAGTTTCGAGACAGGGGGATTGAACACTGAAGCTTTCTTT
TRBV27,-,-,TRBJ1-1,CASSPTKNTEAFF,TGTGCCAGCAGTCCCACAAAAAACACTGAAGCTTTCTTT
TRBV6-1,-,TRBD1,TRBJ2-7,CASSEETGVYEQYF,TGTGCCAGCAGTGAAGAAACAGGGGTTTACGAGCAGTACTTC
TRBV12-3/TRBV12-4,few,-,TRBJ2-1,CASSFRTFSPYNEQFF,TGTGCCAGCAGTTTTCGGACTTTTTCCCCTTACAATGAGCAGTTCTTC
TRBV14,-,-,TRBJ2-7,CASSQDAVRGRYEQYF,TGTGCCAGCAGCCAAGATGCGGTGCGGGGTCGGTACGAGCAGTACTTC
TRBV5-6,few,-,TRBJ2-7,CASSVLGGHEQYF,TGTGCCAGCAGCGTCTTGGGGGGCCACGAGCAGTACTTC
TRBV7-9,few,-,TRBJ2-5,CASSLAGKGKETQYF,TGTGCCAGCAGCTTAGCGGGGAAGGGGAAAGAGACCCAGTACTTC
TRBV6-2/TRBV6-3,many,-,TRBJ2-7,CASSYPENEQYF,TGTGCCAGCAGTTACCCAGAGAACGAGCAGTACTTC
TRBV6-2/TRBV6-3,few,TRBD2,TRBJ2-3,CASSYLAGETDTQYF,TGTGCCAGCAGTTACCTGGCGGGGGAGACAGATACGCAGTATTTT
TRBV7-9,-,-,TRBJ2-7,CASSPDRTAYEQYF,TGTGCCAGCAGCCCCGACAGGACAGCCTACGAGCAGTACTTC
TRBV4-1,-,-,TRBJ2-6,CASSQDGLGGANVLTF,TGCGCCAGCAGCCAGGACGGACTGGGAGGGGCCAACGTCCTGACTTTC
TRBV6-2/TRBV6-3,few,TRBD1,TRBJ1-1,CASSFTNRGTEAFF,TGTGCCAGCAGTTTCACCAACAGGGGCACTGAAGCTTTCTTT
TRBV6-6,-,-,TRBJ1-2,CASTPGYGYTF,TGTGCCAGCACCCCGGGATATGGCTACACCTTC
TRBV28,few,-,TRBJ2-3,CASSNGRLDTQYF,TGTGCCAGCAGTAACGGTAGGCTAGATACGCAGTATTTT
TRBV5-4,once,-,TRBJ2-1,CAGGNQLDNEQFF,TGTGCCGGGGGGAATCAGTTGGACAATGAGCAGTTCTTC
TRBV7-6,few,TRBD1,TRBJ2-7,CASSPPTGSNEQYF,TGTGCCAGCAGCCCGCCGACAGGGTCTAACGAGCAGTACTTC
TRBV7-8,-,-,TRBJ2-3,CASSFRGGTDTQYF,TGTGCCAGCAGTTTTAGGGGGGGAACAGATACGCAGTATTTT
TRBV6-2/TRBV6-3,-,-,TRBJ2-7,CASSLRRSYEQYF,TGTGCCAGCAGTTTACGGCGATCCTACGAGCAGTACTTC
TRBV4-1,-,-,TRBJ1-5,CASSQAKLEGAGYQPQHF,TGCGCCAGCAGCCAAGCTAAATTGGAAGGGGCAGGATATCAGCCCCAGCATTTT
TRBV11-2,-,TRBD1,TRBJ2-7,CASSLIGTGGYEQYF,TGTGCCAGCAGCTTAATCGGGACAGGGGGCTACGAGCAGTACTTC
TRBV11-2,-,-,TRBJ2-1,CASSLLVRSNEQFF,TGTGCCAGCAGCTTATTAGTGCGAAGTAATGAGCAGTTCTTC
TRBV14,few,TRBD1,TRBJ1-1,CASSPHPRGREAFF,TGTGCCAGCAGCCCCCACCCCAGGGGGCGGGAAGCTTTCTTT
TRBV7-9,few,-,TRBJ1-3,CASSLGTPNTIYF,TGTGCCAGCAGCCTGGGGACTCCAAACACCATATATTTT
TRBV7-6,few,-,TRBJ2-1,CASTLGDEQFF,TGTGCCAGCACCCTAGGCGATGAGCAGTTCTTC
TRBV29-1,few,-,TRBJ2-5,CSVDDWDIPQETQYF,TGCAGCGTAGACGATTGGGACATCCCTCAAGAGACCCAGTACTTC
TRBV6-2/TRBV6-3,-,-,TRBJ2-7,CASSYKVYEQYF,TGTGCCAGCAGTTACAAAGTTTACGAGCAGTACTTC
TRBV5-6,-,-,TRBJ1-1,CASSLSYGRVGTEAFF,TGTGCCAGCAGCTTGAGTTATGGCAGGGTGGGGACTGAAGCTTTCTTT
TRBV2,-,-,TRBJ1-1,CATRRSEAFF,TGTGCCACCAGGAGATCTGAAGCTTTCTTT
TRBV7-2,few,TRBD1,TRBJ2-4,CASSPDRLAKNIQYF,TGTGCCAGCAGCCCGGACAGGCTAGCCAAAAACATTCAGTACTTC
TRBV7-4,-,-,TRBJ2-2,CASLFPGELFF,TGTGCCAGCCTCTTTCCCGGGGAGCTGTTTTTT
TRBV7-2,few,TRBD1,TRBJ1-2,CASSLTPGQTGRGHGYTF,TGTGCCAGCAGCTTGACACCGGGACAGACGGGAAGGGGTCATGGCTACACCTTC
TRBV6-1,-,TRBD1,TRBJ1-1,CASGQGANTEAFF,TGTGCCAGCGGACAGGGGGCAAACACTGAAGCTTTCTTT
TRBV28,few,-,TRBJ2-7,CASSWAVSYEQYF,TGTGCCAGCAGTTGGGCAGTCTCCTACGAGCAGTACTTC
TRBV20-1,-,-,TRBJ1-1,CSAPRGIMNTEAFF,TGCAGTGCACCGCGGGGAATAATGAACACTGAAGCTTTCTTT
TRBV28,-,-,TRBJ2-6,CASMRGANVLTF,TGTGCCAGCATGCGTGGGGCCAACGTCCTGACTTTC
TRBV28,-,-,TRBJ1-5,CASSPIFEPYQPQHF,TGTGCCAGCAGCCCTATATTCGAGCCATATCAGCCCCAGCATTTT